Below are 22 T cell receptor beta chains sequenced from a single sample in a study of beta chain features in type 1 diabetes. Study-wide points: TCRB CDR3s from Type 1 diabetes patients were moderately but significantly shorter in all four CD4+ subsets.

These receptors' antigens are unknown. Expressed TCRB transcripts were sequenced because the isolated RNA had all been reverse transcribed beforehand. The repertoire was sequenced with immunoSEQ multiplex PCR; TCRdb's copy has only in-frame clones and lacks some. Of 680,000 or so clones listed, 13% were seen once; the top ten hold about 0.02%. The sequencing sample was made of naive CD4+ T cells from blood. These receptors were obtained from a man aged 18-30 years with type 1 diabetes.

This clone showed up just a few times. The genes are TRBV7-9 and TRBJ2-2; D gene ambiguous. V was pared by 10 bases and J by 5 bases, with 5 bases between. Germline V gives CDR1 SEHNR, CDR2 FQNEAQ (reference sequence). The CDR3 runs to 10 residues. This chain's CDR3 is CATHTGELFF. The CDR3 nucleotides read TGTGCCACTCATACCGGGGAGCTGTTTTTT.

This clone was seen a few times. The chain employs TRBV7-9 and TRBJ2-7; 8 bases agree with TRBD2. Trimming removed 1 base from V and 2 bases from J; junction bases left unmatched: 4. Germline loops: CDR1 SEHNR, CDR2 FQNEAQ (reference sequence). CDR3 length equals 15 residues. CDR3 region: CASSLEPLAAYEQYF. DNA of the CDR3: TGTGCCAGCAGCTTAGAGCCACTAGCGGCCTACGAGCAGTACTTC. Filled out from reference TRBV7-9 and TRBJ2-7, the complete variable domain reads DTGVSQNPRHKITKRGQNVTFRCDPISEHNRLYWYRQTLGQGPEFLTYFQNEAQLEKSRLLSDRFSAERPKGSFSTLEIQRTEQGDSAMYLCASSLEPLAAYEQYFGPGTRLTVT.

CDR3 sequence: CAWSGRVDGYTF. The CDR3 DNA sequence: TGTGCCTGGAGTGGCAGGGTTGATGGCTACACCTTC. The genes are TRBV30 and TRBJ1-2, with TRBD1 as a possible D gene (5 bases). The V end lost 1 base, the J end lost 6 bases, and 9 bases lay between the germline ends. Germline CDR1 reads GTSNPN; CDR2 reads SVGIG (reference sequence). The CDR3 has 12 amino acids. Looking up the rest from reference TRBV30 and TRBJ1-2 gives the full variable domain: SQTIHQWPATLVQPVGSPLSLECTVEGTSNPNLYWYRQAAGRGLQLLFYSVGIGQISSEVPQNLSASRPQDRQFILSSKKLLLSDSGFYLCAWSGRVDGYTFGSGTRLTVV.

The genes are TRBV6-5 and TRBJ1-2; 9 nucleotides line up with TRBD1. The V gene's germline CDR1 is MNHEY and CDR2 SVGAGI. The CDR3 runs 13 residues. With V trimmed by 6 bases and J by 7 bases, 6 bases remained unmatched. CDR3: CASRLTGGGGYTF. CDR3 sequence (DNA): TGTGCCAGCAGACTTACAGGGGGCGGTGGCTACACCTTC.

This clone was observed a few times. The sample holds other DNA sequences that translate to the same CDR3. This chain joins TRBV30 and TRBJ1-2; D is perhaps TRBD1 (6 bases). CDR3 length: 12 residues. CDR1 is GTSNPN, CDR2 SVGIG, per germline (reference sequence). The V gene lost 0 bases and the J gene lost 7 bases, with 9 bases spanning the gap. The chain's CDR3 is CAWSVPGAGYTF. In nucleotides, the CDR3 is TGTGCCTGGAGTGTACCGGGGGCTGGCTACACCTTC.

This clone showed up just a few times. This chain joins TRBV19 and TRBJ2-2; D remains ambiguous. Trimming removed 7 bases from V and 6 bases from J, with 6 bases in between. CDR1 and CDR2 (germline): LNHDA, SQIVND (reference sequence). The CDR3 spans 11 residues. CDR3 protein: CASTVAGELFF. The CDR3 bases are TGTGCCAGTACCGTGGCCGGGGAGCTGTTTTTT.

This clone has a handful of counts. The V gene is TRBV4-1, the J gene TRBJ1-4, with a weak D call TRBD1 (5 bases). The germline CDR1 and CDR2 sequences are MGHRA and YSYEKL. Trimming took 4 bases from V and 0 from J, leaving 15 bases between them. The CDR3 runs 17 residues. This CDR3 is CASSLIRERATNEKLFF. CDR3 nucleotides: TGCGCCAGCAGCCTTATCAGGGAGCGGGCAACTAATGAAAAACTGTTTTTT.

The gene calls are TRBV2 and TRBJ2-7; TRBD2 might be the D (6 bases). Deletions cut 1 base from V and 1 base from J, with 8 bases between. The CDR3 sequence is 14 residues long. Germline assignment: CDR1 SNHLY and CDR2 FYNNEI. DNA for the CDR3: TGTGCCAGCAGTGAAGAGGAGGGATCCTACGAGCAGTACTTC. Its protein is CASSEEEGSYEQYF.

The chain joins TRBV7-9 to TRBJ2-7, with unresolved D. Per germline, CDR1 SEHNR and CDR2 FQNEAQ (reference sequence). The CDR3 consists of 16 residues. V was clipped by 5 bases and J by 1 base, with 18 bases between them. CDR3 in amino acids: CASSPIGWADSYEQYF. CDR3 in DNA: TGTGCCAGCAGCCCGATCGGGTGGGCAGATTCCTACGAGCAGTACTTC.

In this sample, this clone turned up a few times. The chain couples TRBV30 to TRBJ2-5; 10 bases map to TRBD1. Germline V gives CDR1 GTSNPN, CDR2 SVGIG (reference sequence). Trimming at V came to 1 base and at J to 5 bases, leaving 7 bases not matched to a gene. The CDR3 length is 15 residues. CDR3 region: CAWSGDRGPRETQYF. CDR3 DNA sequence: TGTGCCTGGAGTGGCGACAGGGGGCCACGGGAGACCCAGTACTTC.

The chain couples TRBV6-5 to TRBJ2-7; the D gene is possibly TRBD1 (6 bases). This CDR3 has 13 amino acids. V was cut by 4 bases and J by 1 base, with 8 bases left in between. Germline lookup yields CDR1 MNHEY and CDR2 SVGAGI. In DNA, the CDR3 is TGTGCCAGCAGTTTTACAGGGTCCTACGAGCAGTACTTC. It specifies CASSFTGSYEQYF.

As DNA, the CDR3 is TGTGCCAGCAGCTATGCGACAGGAAACAATGAGCAGTTCTTC. Translation: CASSYATGNNEQFF. The gene calls are TRBV7-6 and TRBJ2-1; maybe TRBD1 (6 bases). Germline CDR1 SGHVS, CDR2 FNYEAQ. The CDR3 has 14 residues. V shed 4 bases and J shed 5 bases, with 12 bases lying between them.

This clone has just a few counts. The CDR3 DNA sequence: TGTGCCAGCAGCGACACACCGGGACTAGCAAATGAGCAGTTCTTC. Amino acid sequence: CASSDTPGLANEQFF. This sequence joins TRBV6-1 and TRBJ2-1, with 9 nucleotides matching TRBD2. The CDR3 spans 15 residues. In germline, CDR1 is MNHNS, CDR2 SASEGT. The V segment lost 6 bases and the J segment 7 bases; nucleotides outside the gene matches: 10.

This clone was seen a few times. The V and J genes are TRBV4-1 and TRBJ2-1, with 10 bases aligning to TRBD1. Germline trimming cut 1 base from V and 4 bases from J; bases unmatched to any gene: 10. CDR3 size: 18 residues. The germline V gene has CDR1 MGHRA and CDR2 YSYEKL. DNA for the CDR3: TGCGCCAGCAGCCAAGCCCGGGAGGGACAGGGGACGTACAATGAGCAGTTCTTC. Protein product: CASSQAREGQGTYNEQFF.

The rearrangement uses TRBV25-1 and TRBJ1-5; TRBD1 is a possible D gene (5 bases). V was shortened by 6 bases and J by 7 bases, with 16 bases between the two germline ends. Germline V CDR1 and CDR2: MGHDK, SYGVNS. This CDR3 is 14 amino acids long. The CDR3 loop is CASSPPGVGQPQHF. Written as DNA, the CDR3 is TGTGCCAGCAGCCCCCCGGGGGTTGGACAGCCCCAGCATTTT.

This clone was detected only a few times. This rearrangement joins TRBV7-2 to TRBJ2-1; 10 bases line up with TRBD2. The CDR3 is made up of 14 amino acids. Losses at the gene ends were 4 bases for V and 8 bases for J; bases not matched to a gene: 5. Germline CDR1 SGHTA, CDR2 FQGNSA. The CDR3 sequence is CASSYSGGRHEQFF. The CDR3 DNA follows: TGTGCCAGCAGCTATAGCGGGGGGAGGCATGAGCAGTTCTTC.

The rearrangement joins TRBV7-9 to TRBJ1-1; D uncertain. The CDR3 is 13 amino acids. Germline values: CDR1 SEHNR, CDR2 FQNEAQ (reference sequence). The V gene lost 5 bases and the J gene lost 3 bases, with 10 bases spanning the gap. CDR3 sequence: CASSVQGHTEAFF. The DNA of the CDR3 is TGTGCCAGCAGCGTTCAAGGTCACACTGAAGCTTTCTTT.

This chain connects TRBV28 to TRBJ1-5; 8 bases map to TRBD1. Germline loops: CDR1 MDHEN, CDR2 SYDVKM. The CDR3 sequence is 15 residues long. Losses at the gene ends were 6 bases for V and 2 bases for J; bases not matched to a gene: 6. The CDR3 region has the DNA TGTGCCAGCAGCCCCGGGACAGGCGGCAATCAGCCCCAGCATTTT. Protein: CASSPGTGGNQPQHF.

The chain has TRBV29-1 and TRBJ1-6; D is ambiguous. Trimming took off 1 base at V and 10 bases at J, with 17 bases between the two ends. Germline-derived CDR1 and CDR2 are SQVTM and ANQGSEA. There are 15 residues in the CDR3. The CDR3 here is CSVEGNGGPGSPLHF. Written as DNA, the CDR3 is TGCAGCGTTGAAGGCAACGGAGGGCCGGGGTCACCCCTCCACTTT.

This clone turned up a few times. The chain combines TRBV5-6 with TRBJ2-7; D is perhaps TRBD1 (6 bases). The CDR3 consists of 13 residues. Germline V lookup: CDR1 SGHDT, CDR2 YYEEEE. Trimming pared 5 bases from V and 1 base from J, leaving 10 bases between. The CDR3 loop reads CASRWDTSYEQYF. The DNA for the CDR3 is TGTGCCAGCAGATGGGACACTTCCTACGAGCAGTACTTC.

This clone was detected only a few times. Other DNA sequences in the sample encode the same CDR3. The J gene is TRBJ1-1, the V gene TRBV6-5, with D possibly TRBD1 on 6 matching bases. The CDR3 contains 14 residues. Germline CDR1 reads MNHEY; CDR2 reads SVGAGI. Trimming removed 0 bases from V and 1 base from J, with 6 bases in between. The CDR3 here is CASSYSTGNTEAFF. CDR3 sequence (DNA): TGTGCCAGCAGTTACTCGACAGGGAACACTGAAGCTTTCTTT.

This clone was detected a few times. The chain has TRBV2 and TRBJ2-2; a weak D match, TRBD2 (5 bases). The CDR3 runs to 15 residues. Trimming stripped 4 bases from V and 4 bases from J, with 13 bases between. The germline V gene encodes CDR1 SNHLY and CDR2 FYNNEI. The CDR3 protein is CASSVGLAATGELFF. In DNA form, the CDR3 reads TGTGCCAGCAGTGTCGGGCTAGCAGCCACCGGGGAGCTGTTTTTT.